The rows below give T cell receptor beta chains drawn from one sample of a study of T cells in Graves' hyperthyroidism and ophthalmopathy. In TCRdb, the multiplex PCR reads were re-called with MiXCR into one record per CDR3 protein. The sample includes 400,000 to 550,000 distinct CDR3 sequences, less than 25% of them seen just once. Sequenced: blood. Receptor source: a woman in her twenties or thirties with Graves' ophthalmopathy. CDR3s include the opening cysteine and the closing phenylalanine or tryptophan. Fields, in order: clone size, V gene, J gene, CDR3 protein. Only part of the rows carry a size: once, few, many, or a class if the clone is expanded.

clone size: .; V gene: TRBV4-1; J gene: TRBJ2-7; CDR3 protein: CASSQTGRNEQYF
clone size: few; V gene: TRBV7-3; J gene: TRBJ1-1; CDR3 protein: CASSLGPQENTEAFF
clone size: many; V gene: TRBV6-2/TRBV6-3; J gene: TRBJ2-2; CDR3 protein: CASSHAKGTGELFF
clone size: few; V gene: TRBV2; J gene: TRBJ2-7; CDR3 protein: CASLPTSGGIEQYF
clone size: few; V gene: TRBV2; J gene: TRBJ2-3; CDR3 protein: CASSVPVGLGTDTQYF
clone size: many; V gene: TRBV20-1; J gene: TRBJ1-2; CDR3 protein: CSARDTETYGYTF
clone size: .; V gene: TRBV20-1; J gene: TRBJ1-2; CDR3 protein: CSASGAGASENGYTF
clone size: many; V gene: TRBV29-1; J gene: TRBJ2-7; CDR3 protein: CSVRRDTAGEQYF
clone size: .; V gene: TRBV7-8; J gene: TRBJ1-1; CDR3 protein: CASSLAKGVPMNTEAFF
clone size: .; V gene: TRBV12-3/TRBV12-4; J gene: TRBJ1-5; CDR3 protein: CASSLGQGLKPQHF
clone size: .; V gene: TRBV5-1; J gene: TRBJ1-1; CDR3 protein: CASSPGTGNVWAFF
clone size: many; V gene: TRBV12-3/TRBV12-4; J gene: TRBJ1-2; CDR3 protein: CASSSRDRGKRGYTF
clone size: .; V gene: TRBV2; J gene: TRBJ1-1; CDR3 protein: CASSDIRGGGEAFF
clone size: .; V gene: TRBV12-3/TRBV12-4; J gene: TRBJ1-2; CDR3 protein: CASRIATPGNYGYTF
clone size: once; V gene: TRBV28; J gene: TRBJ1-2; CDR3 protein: CASSPGQGRIGYTF
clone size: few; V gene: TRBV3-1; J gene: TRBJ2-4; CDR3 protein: CASSQEGLAGGLAKNIQYF
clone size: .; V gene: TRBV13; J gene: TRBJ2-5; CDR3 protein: CASATGTGRETQYF
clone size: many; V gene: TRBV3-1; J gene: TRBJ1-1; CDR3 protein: CASSLTAETEAFF
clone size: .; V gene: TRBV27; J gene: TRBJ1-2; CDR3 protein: CASSPTQGEGYTF